This is a list of T cell receptor beta chains from one sample in a study of identical twins. TCRdb reprocessed the 5' RACE reads with MiXCR, giving one entry per CDR3 protein. Here the sample spans around 1.7 million distinct CDR3 sequences, roughly a third being singletons. The sequenced sample consisted of cord blood. These receptors came from a newborn girl in good health. Both conserved end residues are part of each CDR3. Each record gives: clone size, D gene, V gene, J gene, CDR3 DNA, CDR3 protein. The D gene is left open where the match is weak. Size is stated for part of the rows, as once, few or many counts, or as a class when the clone is expanded.

NA	TRBD1	TRBV20-1	TRBJ1-2	TGCAGTCCCGCCGGGACAGGGGGAGGTAACTATGGCCACACCTTC	CSPAGTGGGNYGHTF
NA	TRBD1	TRBV29-1	TRBJ1-2	TGCAGCGTTAACCCAGGGGGCTATGGCTACACCTTC	CSVNPGGYGYTF
NA	TRBD1	TRBV28	TRBJ2-3	TGTGCCAGCAGCCTAACAGGGGCGGCCAGCACAGATACGCAGTATTTT	CASSLTGAASTDTQYF
few	TRBD1	TRBV7-8	TRBJ1-2	TGTGCCAGCAGCGCAGAGACAGGGGCCCTCTATGGCTACACCTTC	CASSAETGALYGYTF
NA	TRBD2	TRBV28	TRBJ2-1	TGTGCCAGCAGACAAGCGGGGGTTTGGGATGAGCAGTTCTTC	CASRQAGVWDEQFF
few	NA	TRBV5-1	TRBJ2-4	TGCGCCAGCAGCTTGAACAACCTAGCCAAAAACATTCAGTACTTC	CASSLNNLAKNIQYF
few	TRBD1	TRBV27	TRBJ1-2	TGTGCCAGCAGTTTACCTCGACAGGGCACCTTC	CASSLPRQGTF
NA	NA	TRBV14	TRBJ1-6	TGTGCCAGCAGCTTCGTCGGGCGGAATTCACCCCTCCACTTT	CASSFVGRNSPLHF
NA	TRBD2	TRBV11-2	TRBJ2-1	TGTGCCAGCAGCTCTCTCGTGAGGTGGGAGGGGATCTACAATGAGCAGTTCTTC	CASSSLVRWEGIYNEQFF
few	NA	TRBV6-5	TRBJ2-7	TGTGCCAGCAGCCAACTAAGAGAAAGCTACGAGCAGTACTTC	CASSQLRESYEQYF
NA	TRBD1	TRBV2	TRBJ2-7	TGTGCCAGCAGTAGAGGGGGACAGGGACCTTTCTACAATGAGCAGTACTTC	CASSRGGQGPFYNEQYF
NA	TRBD1	TRBV7-9	TRBJ2-3	TGTGCCAGCAGCCCCTACCCAGGGACAGCTAGCACAGATACGCAGTATTTT	CASSPYPGTASTDTQYF
few	NA	TRBV5-1	TRBJ2-5	TGCGCCAGCTCCCACTCCGGGGTACAAGAGACCCAGTACTTC	CASSHSGVQETQYF